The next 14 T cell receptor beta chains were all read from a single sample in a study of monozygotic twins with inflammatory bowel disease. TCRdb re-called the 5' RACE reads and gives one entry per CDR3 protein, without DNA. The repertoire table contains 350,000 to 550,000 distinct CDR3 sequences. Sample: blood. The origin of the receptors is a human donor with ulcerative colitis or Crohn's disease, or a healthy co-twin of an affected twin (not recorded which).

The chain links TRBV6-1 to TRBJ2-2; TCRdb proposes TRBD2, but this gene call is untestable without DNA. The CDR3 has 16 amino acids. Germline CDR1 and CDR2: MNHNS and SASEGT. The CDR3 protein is CASTMGSGSGTGELFF.

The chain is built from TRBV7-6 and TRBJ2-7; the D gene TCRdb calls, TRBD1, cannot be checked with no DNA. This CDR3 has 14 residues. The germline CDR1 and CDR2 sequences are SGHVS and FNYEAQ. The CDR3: CASSLGTESYEQYF.

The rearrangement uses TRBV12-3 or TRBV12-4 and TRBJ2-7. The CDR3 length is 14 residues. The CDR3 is CASSLSTEVYEQYF.

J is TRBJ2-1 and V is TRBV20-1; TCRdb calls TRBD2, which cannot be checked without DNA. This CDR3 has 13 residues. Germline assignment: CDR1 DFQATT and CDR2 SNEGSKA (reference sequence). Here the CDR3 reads CTAGGLPSWMQFF.

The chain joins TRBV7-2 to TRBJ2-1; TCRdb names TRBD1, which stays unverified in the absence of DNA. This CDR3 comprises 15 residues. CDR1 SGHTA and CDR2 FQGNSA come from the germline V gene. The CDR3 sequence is CASSFHIGGNNEQFF.

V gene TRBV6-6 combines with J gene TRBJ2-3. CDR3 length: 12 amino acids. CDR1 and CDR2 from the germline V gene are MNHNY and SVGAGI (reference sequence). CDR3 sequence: CASTGTLDTQYF.

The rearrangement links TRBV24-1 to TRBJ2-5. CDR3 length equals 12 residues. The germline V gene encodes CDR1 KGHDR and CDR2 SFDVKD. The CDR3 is CATRGVGETQYF.

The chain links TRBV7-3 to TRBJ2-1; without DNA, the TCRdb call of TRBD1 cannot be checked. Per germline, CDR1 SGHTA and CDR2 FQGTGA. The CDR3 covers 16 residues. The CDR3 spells CASSLSGGQYGNEQFF.

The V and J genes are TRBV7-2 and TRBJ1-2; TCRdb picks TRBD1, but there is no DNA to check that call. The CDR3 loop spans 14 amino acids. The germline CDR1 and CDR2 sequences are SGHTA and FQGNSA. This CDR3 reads CASSPDRIGGGYTF. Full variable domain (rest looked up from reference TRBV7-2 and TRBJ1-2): GAGVSQSPSNKVTEKGKDVELRCDPISGHTALYWYRQSLGQGLEFLIYFQGNSAPDKSGLPSDRFSAERTGGSVSTLTIQRTQQEDSAVYLCASSPDRIGGGYTFGSGTRLTVV.

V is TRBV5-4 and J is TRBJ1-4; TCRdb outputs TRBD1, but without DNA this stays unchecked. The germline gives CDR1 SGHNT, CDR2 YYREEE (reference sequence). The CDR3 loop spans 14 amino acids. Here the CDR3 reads CASSSTGLEEKLFF.

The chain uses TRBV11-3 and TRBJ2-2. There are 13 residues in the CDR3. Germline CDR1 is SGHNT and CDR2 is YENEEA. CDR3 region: CASSPSSTGELFF.

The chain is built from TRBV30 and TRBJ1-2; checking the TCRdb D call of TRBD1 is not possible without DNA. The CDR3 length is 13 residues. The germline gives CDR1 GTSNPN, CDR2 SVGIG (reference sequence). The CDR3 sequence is CAWNGREGGGYTF.

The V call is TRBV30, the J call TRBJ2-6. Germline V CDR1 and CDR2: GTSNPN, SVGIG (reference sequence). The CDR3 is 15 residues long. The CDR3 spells CAWSRGSSGANVLTF.

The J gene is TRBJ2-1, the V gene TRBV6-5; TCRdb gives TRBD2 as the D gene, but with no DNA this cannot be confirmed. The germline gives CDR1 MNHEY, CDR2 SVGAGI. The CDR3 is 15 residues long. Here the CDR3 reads CASSYYSGKHNEQFF.